The source of this T cell receptor (beta chain) is a study of cytomegalovirus exposure and HLA in healthy donors. Study-level points and caveats: The authors later found HLA-associated TCR beta chains more clonally expanded than equally common others. Prior analysis indicated that the majority of TCR beta V segments exhibited productivity approximately 87% or approximately 30% of the time. In a later analysis, productive TCRs from donors in an Asian-associated ancestry cluster reportedly carried fewer N-insertions than the cohort mean.

This clone came up a few times. No antigen is known for it. PCR involved 60 Vbeta and 13 Jbeta primers. Sequencing was performed with immunoSEQ multiplex PCR; in TCRdb, only in-frame clones are kept and a portion is missing. The sample has more than 110,000 clones, approximately 80% seen once; the top ten hold around 4.9%. The material sequenced was PBMCs. The clonotype originates from a male donor in good health and CMV-seronegative.

The CDR3 DNA reads as TGTGCCAGCAAACCTGGACAGTATAATTCACCCCTCCACTTT. Residues: CASKPGQYNSPLHF. This chain links TRBV6-1 with TRBJ1-6; possibly TRBD1 for D (6 bases). Germline assignment: CDR1 MNHNS and CDR2 SASEGT. The CDR3 is 14 residues long. V was shortened by 7 bases and J by 4 bases, with 11 bases between the two germline ends.